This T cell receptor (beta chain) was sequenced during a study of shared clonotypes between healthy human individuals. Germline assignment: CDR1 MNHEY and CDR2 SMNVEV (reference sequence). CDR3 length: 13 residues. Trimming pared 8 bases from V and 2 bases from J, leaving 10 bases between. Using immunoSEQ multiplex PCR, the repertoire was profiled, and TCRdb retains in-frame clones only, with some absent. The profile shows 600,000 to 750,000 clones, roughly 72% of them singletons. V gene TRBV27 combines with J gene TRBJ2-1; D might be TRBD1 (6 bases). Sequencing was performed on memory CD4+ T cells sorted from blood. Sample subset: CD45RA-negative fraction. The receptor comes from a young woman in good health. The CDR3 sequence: CASGQGTYNEQFF. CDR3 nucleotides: TGTGCCAGCGGGCAGGGGACCTACAATGAGCAGTTCTTC.